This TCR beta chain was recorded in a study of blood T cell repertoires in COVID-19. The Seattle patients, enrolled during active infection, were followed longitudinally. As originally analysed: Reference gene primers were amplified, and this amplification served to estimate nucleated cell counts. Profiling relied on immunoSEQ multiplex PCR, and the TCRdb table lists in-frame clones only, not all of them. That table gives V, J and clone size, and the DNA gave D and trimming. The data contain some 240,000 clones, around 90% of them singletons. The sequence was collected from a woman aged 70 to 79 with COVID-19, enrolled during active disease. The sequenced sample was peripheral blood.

CDR3 protein: CAINTQGQIGELFF. CDR3 sequence (DNA): TGTGCCATCAATACCCAAGGACAGATCGGGGAGCTGTTTTTT. This sequence joins TRBV10-3 and TRBJ2-2; perhaps TRBD1 as D (6 bases). This CDR3 region has 14 residues. The germline V and J ends were trimmed by 7 bases and 7 bases, with 16 bases remaining between them. The germline CDR1 and CDR2 sequences are ENHRY and SYGVKD.